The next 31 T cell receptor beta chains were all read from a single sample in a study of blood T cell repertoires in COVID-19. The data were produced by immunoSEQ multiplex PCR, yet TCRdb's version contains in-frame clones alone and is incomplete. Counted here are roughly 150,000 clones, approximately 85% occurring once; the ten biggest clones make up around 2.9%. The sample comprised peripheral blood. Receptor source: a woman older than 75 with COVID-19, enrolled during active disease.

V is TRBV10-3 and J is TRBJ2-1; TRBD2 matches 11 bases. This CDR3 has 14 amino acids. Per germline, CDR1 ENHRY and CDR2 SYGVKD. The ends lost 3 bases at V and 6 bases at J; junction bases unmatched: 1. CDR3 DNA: TGTGCCATCAGTGAAACTAGCGGGAGCAATGAGCAGTTCTTC. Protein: CAISETSGSNEQFF.

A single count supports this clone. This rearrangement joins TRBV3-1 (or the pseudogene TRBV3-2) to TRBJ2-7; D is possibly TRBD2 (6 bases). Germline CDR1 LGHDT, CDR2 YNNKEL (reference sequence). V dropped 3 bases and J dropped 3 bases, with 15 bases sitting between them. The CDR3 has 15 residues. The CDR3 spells CASSHGTFGGYEQYF. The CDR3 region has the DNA TGTGCCAGCAGCCATGGAACATTCGGGGGCTACGAGCAGTACTTC.

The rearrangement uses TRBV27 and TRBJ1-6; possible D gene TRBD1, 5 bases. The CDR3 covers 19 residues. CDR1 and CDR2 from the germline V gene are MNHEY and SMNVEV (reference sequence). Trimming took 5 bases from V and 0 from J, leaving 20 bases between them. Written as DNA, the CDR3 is TGTGCCAGCAGTACAGACAGTGAGGCGGGAAGCTCCTATAATTCACCCCTCCACTTT. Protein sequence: CASSTDSEAGSSYNSPLHF.

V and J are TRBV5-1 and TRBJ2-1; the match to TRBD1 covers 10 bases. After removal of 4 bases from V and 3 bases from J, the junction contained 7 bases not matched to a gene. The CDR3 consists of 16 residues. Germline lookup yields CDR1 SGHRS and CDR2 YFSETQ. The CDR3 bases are TGCGCCAGCAGCGCCGGCGGGACAGGGGACTACAATGAGCAGTTCTTC. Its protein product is CASSAGGTGDYNEQFF.

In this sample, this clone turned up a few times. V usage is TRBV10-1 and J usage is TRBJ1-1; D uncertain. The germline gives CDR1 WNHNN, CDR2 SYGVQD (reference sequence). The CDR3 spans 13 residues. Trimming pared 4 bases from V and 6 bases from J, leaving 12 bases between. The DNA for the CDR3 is TGCGCCAGCAGTGGGAGGCAGGACGCTGAAGCTTTCTTT. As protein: CASSGRQDAEAFF.

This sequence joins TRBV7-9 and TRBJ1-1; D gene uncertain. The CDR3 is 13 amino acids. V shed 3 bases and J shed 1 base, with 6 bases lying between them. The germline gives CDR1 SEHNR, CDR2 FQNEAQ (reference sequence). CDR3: CASSFQANTEAFF. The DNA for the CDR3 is TGTGCCAGCAGCTTTCAGGCGAACACTGAAGCTTTCTTT.

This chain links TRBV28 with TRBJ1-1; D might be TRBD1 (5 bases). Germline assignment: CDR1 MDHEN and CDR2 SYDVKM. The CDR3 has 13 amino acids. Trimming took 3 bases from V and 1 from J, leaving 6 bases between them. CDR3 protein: CASSLTENTEAFF. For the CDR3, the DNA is TGTGCCAGCAGTTTGACAGAGAACACTGAAGCTTTCTTT.

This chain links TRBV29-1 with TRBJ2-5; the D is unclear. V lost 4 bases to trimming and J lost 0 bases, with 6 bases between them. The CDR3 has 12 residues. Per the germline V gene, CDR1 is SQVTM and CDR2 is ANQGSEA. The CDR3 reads CSVVQYQETQYF. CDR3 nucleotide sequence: TGCAGCGTTGTACAGTACCAAGAGACCCAGTACTTC. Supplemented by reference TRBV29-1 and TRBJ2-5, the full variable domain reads SAVISQKPSRDICQRGTSLTIQCQVDSQVTMMFWYRQQPGQSLTLIATANQGSEATYESGFVIDKFPISRPNLTFSTLTVSNMSPEDSSIYLCSVVQYQETQYFGPGTRLLVL.

CDR3 DNA: TGTGCCAGCAGGGCCTTAGGGACAGTCACTGAAGCTTTCTTT. Translating gives CASRALGTVTEAFF. The chain carries TRBV6-5 and TRBJ1-1; 7 positions agree with TRBD1. Germline V gives CDR1 MNHEY, CDR2 SVGAGI. CDR3 size: 14 residues. After removal of 6 bases from V and 4 bases from J, the junction contained 8 bases not matched to a gene.

The CDR3: CASSEGQDSPRYF. The CDR3 DNA reads as TGTGCCAGCAGTGAGGGACAGGATTCCCCGCGGTACTTC. The chain combines TRBV6-1 with TRBJ2-7, with 8 bases identical to TRBD1. The CDR3 contains 13 residues. V gave up 3 bases and J gave up 12 bases; unmatched junction bases: 10. Germline loops: CDR1 MNHNS, CDR2 SASEGT.

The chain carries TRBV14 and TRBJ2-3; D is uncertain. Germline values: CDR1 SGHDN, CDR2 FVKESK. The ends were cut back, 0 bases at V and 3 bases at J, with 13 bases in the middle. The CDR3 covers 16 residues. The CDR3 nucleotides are TGTGCCAGCAGCCAAGAAAGACACAGCCAAACAGATACGCAGTATTTT. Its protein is CASSQERHSQTDTQYF.

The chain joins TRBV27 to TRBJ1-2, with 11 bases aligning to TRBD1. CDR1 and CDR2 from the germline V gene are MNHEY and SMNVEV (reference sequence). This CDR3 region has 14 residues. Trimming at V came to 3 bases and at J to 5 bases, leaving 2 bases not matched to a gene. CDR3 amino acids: CASSFGQGAYGYTF. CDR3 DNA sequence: TGTGCCAGCAGTTTTGGACAGGGGGCTTATGGCTACACCTTC.

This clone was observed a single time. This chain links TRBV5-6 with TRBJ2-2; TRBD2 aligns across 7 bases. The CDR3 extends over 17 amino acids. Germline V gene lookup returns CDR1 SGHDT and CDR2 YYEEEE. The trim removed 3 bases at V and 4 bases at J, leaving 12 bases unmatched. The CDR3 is CASSWGVASGRTGELFF. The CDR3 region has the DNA TGTGCCAGCAGCTGGGGGGTGGCTAGCGGTCGCACCGGGGAGCTGTTTTTT.

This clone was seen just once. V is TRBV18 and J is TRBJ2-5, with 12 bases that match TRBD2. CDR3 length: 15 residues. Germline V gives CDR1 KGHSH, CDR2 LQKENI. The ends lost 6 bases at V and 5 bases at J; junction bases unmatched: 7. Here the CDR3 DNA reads TGTGCCAGCTCGCTACTAGCGGGAGGACTGGAGACCCAGTACTTC. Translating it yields CASSLLAGGLETQYF.

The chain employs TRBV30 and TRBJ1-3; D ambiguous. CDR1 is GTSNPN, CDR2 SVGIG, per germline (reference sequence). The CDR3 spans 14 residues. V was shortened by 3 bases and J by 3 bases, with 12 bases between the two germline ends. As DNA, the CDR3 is TGTGCCTGGAGCGAAGGAGGATATGGAAACACCATATATTTT. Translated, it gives CAWSEGGYGNTIYF.

CDR3 DNA: TGTGCCAGCAGCTTGCCGGGGGATAGCTCCTACGAGCAGTACTTC. This codes for CASSLPGDSSYEQYF. V gene TRBV5-5 combines with J gene TRBJ2-7; perhaps TRBD2 as D (6 bases). The CDR3 totals 15 residues. CDR1 SGHKS and CDR2 YYEKEE come from the germline V gene (reference sequence). V was trimmed by 1 base and J by 0 bases, leaving 11 bases between them.

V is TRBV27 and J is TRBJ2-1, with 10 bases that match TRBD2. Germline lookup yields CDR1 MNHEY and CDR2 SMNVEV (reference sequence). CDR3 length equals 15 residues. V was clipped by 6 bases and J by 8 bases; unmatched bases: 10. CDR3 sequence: CASSPRSGGAHEQFF. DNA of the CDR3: TGTGCCAGCAGCCCCCGGAGCGGGGGGGCGCATGAGCAGTTCTTC.

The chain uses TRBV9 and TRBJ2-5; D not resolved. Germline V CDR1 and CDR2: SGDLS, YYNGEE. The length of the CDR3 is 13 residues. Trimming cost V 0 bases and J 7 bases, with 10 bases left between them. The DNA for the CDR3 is TGTGCCAGCAGCGTAGCTACGTCGGGGACCCAGTACTTC. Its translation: CASSVATSGTQYF.

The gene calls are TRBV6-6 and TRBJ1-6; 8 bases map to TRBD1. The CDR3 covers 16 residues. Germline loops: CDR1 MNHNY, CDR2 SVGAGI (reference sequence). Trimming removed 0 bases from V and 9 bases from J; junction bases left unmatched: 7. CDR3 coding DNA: TGTGCCAGCAGTTACTCGATTGGGACAGGAGGTTCACCCCTCCACTTT. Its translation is CASSYSIGTGGSPLHF.

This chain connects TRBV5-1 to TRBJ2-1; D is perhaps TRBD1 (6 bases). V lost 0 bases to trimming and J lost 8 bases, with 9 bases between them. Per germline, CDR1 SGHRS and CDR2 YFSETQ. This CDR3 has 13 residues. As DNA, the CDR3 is TGCGCCAGCAGCTTGGTCAGGGGCGATGAGCAGTTCTTC. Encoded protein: CASSLVRGDEQFF.

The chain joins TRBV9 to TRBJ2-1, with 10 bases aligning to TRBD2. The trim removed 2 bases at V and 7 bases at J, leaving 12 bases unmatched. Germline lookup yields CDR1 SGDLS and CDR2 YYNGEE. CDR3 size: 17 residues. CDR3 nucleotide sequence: TGTGCCAGCAGCGTTGACCCGAAGAGCGGGGGGGGTAATGAGCAGTTCTTC. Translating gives CASSVDPKSGGGNEQFF.

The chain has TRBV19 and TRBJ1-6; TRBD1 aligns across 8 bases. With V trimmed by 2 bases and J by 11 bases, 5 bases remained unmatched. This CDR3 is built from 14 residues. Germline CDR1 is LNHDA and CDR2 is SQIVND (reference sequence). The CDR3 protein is CASSIRQGTAPLHF. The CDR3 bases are TGTGCCAGTAGTATAAGACAGGGGACAGCACCCCTCCACTTT.

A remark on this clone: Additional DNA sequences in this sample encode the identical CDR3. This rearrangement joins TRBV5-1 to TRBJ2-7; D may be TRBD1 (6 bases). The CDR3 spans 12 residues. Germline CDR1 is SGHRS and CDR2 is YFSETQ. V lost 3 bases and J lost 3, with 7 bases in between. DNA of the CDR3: TGCGCCAGCAGCTCACAGGGCTACGAGCAGTACTTC. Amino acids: CASSSQGYEQYF.

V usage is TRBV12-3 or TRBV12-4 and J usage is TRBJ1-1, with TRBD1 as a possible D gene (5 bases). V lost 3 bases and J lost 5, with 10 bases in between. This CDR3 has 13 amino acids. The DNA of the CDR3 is TGTGCCAGCAGTTTTAGGGAGGGGACTGAAGCTTTCTTT. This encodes CASSFREGTEAFF.

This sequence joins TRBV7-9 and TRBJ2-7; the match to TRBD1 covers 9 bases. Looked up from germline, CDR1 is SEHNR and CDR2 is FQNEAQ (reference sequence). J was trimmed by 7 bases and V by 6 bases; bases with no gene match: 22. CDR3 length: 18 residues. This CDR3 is CASSFPSDRGSLVGEQYF. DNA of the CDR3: TGTGCCAGCAGTTTCCCCTCGGACAGGGGTTCCCTTGTGGGTGAGCAGTACTTC.

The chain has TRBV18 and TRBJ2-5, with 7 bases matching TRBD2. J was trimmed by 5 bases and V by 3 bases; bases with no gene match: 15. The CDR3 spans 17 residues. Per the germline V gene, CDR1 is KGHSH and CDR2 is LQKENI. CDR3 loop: CASSPLGGRGIVETQYF. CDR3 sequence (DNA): TGTGCCAGCTCACCCCTAGGCGGGAGAGGGATTGTGGAGACCCAGTACTTC.

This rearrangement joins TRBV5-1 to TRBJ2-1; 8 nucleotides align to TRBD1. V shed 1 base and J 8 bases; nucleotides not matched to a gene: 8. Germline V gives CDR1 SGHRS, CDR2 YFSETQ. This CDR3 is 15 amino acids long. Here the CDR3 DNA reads TGCGCCAGCAGCTTGCTCAGGGGGCATTGGGATGAGCAGTTCTTC. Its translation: CASSLLRGHWDEQFF.

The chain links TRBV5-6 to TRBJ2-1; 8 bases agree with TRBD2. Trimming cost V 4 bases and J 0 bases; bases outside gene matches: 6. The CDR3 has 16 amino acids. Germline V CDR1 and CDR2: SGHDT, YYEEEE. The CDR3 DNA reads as TGTGCCAGCAGCCATCAGCGGGGGTTCTCCTACAATGAGCAGTTCTTC. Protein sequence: CASSHQRGFSYNEQFF.

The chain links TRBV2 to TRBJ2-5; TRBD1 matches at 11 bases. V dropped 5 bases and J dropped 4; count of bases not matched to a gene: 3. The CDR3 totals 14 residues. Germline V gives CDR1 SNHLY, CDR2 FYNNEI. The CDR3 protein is CASSPGTGGETQYF. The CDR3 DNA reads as TGTGCCAGCAGTCCCGGGACAGGGGGAGAGACCCAGTACTTC.

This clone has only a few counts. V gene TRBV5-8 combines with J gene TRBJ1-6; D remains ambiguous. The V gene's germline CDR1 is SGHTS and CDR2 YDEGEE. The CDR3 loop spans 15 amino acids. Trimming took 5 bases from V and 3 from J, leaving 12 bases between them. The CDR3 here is CASSYRQDYNSPLHF. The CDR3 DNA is TGTGCCAGCAGTTATCGCCAGGACTATAATTCACCCCTCCACTTT.

The chain's CDR3 is CASSTGQGSGGYTF. The DNA of the CDR3 is TGTGCCAGTAGTACCGGACAGGGGAGTGGTGGCTACACCTTC. V is TRBV19 and J is TRBJ1-2, with 9 bases fitting TRBD1. V gave up 4 bases and J gave up 7 bases; unmatched junction bases: 7. The CDR3 consists of 14 residues. CDR1 is LNHDA and CDR2 is SQIVND in the germline V gene (reference sequence).